Presented here are 17 T cell receptor beta chains from one specimen sequenced in a study of OX40 agonist ivuxolimab in advanced cancers. Assay: immunoSEQ multiplex PCR; the TCRdb copy retains only in-frame clones and omits some. The table has some 20,000 clones, around 82% seen once. Sequencing used CD4+ or CD8+ T cells sorted from blood, obtained in a trial of the OX40 agonist ivuxolimab. The receptor source for this set is an adult with an advanced solid tumor such as melanoma, head and neck, liver or kidney cancer.

The V call is TRBV27, the J call TRBJ2-1; D remains ambiguous. The germline CDR1 and CDR2 sequences are MNHEY and SMNVEV (reference sequence). This CDR3 has 15 residues. V shed 10 bases and J shed 1 base, with 17 bases lying between them. The CDR3 nucleotides read TGTGCCACCACGCCAGGAATAGCATCCTACAATGAGCAGTTCTTC. This sequence encodes CATTPGIASYNEQFF.

The chain uses TRBV28 and TRBJ1-2; D is possibly TRBD1 (6 bases). The CDR3 is made up of 14 amino acids. Deletions cut 3 bases from V and 8 bases from J, with 16 bases between. Germline V gene lookup returns CDR1 MDHEN and CDR2 SYDVKM. The CDR3 DNA reads as TGTGCCAGCAGTTTTCTCACAGGGATAGAAGGCTACACCTTC. Its protein product is CASSFLTGIEGYTF.

In DNA form, the CDR3 reads TGTGCCACCAGCTCTTTCGGACAGGGGGAAGGCTACACCTTC. It translates to CATSSFGQGEGYTF. This chain connects TRBV15 to TRBJ1-2, with 10 bases fitting TRBD1. With V trimmed by 5 bases and J by 8 bases, 8 bases remained unmatched. The CDR3 is made up of 14 amino acids. Germline V lookup: CDR1 LNHNV, CDR2 YYDKDF (reference sequence).

The V call is TRBV27, the J call TRBJ2-1; 9 nucleotides match TRBD2. The CDR3 sequence is 13 residues long. Germline-derived CDR1 and CDR2 are MNHEY and SMNVEV (reference sequence). The CDR3: CISGSLNHNEQFF. DNA of the CDR3: TGTATTAGCGGGAGCCTAAACCACAATGAGCAGTTCTTC.

The V call is TRBV5-6, the J call TRBJ2-1; D is uncertain. The CDR3 loop spans 15 amino acids. The germline V and J ends were trimmed by 1 base and 2 bases, with 10 bases remaining between them. The V gene's germline CDR1 is SGHDT and CDR2 YYEEEE. The CDR3 region is CASSLRSLPYNEQFF. CDR3 coding DNA: TGTGCCAGCAGCTTGAGGAGTCTCCCCTACAATGAGCAGTTCTTC.

This clone was seen a handful of times. This chain connects TRBV19 to TRBJ1-5, with unresolved D. The germline V gene has CDR1 LNHDA and CDR2 SQIVND (reference sequence). There are 14 residues in the CDR3. Deletions cut 11 bases from V and 3 bases from J, with 17 bases between. The CDR3 reads CAVKSRGYNQPQHF. CDR3 DNA: TGTGCCGTAAAGTCCCGGGGATACAATCAGCCCCAGCATTTT.

The V call is TRBV7-9, the J call TRBJ2-7, with D possibly matching TRBD1 (6 bases). V was shortened by 1 base and J by 6 bases, with 16 bases between the two germline ends. Germline lookup yields CDR1 SEHNR and CDR2 FQNEAQ (reference sequence). There are 15 residues in the CDR3. In DNA form, the CDR3 reads TGTGCCAGCAGCTTAGTTCTTGACAGGTCGGGCGAGCAGTACTTC. Translating it yields CASSLVLDRSGEQYF.

The gene calls are TRBV27 and TRBJ2-7; 9 bases are a match to TRBD2. The germline V gene encodes CDR1 MNHEY and CDR2 SMNVEV (reference sequence). The CDR3 extends over 15 amino acids. After removal of 2 bases from V and 7 bases from J, the junction contained 9 bases not matched to a gene. The CDR3 nucleotides read TGTGCCAGCAGTTTAGTAGCGGGAGTGAGGAGTGAGCAGTACTTC. Amino acid sequence: CASSLVAGVRSEQYF.

The V call is TRBV19, the J call TRBJ2-7; TRBD2 agrees at 7 bases. Trimming at V came to 1 base and at J to 0 bases, leaving 3 bases not matched to a gene. The germline V gene encodes CDR1 LNHDA and CDR2 SQIVND (reference sequence). The CDR3 consists of 15 residues. CDR3: CASSIGRGSSYEQYF. CDR3 nucleotide sequence: TGTGCCAGTAGTATAGGGCGGGGGAGCTCCTACGAGCAGTACTTC. Using reference TRBV19 and TRBJ2-7 for the parts outside the CDR3, the full variable domain is DGGITQSPKYLFRKEGQNVTLSCEQNLNHDAMYWYRQDPGQGLRLIYYSQIVNDFQKGDIAEGYSVSREKKESFPLTVTSAQKNPTAFYLCASSIGRGSSYEQYFGPGTRLTVT.

The CDR3 DNA follows: TGTGCCAGCAGCAAGGGGGCGACGCAGACCCAGTACTTC. It encodes CASSKGATQTQYF. The rearrangement uses TRBV7-9 and TRBJ2-5; 7 bases map to TRBD1. The V gene's germline CDR1 is SEHNR and CDR2 FQNEAQ (reference sequence). The CDR3 length is 13 residues. The V gene end was trimmed by 5 bases and the J gene end by 6 bases; junction bases not matched to a gene: 6. Looking up the rest from reference TRBV7-9 and TRBJ2-5 gives the full variable domain: DTGVSQNPRHKITKRGQNVTFRCDPISEHNRLYWYRQTLGQGPEFLTYFQNEAQLEKSRLLSDRFSAERPKGSFSTLEIQRTEQGDSAMYLCASSKGATQTQYFGPGTRLLVL.

The chain joins TRBV6-5 to TRBJ1-3; TRBD1 matches 8 bases. V dropped 9 bases and J dropped 9; count of bases not matched to a gene: 13. The germline V gene has CDR1 MNHEY and CDR2 SVGAGI. There are 14 residues in the CDR3. CDR3 sequence: CASSRDRLGRTIYF. Written as DNA, the CDR3 is TGTGCCAGTAGCAGGGACAGGTTAGGTCGCACCATATATTTT.

The count of this clone is one. V usage is TRBV5-1 and J usage is TRBJ2-1; TRBD1 matches 8 bases. The V gene end was trimmed by 3 bases and the J gene end by 7 bases; junction bases not matched to a gene: 18. Germline CDR1 is SGHRS and CDR2 is YFSETQ. CDR3 length: 18 residues. CDR3 nucleotide sequence: TGCGCCAGCAGCTGGGGCTCCGTGAACAGGGGGTCATTAAATGAGCAGTTCTTC. It codes for CASSWGSVNRGSLNEQFF. Filled out from reference TRBV5-1 and TRBJ2-1, the complete variable domain reads KAGVTQTPRYLIKTRGQQVTLSCSPISGHRSVSWYQQTPGQGLQFLFEYFSETQRNKGNFPGRFSGRQFSNSRSEMNVSTLELGDSALYLCASSWGSVNRGSLNEQFFGPGTRLTVL.

The CDR3 nucleotides read TGTGCCTCCCGGGACAGGGACTACGAGCAGTACTTC. Residues: CASRDRDYEQYF. The chain is built from TRBV28 and TRBJ2-7; 9 bases map to TRBD1. The CDR3 is made up of 12 amino acids. J lost 3 bases, V lost 11 bases, and 5 bases had no gene match. The germline gives CDR1 MDHEN, CDR2 SYDVKM.

The chain's CDR3 is CASSQEGGGVGSYEQYF. CDR3 nucleotide sequence: TGTGCCAGCAGCCAAGAGGGGGGGGGAGTGGGATCCTACGAGCAGTACTTC. The rearrangement links TRBV4-2 to TRBJ2-7, with 7 bases lining up with TRBD2. This CDR3 has 17 residues. J lost 1 base, V lost 0 bases, and 9 bases had no gene match. Germline assignment: CDR1 LGHNA and CDR2 YNFKEQ.

V gene TRBV19 combines with J gene TRBJ1-5; no clear D. CDR3 length: 13 residues. Germline V gives CDR1 LNHDA, CDR2 SQIVND (reference sequence). Trimming stripped 4 bases from V and 7 bases from J, with 11 bases between. The CDR3 DNA reads TGTGCCAGTAGTACTACCCCCGGGCAGCCCCAGCATTTT. Translating gives CASSTTPGQPQHF.

V and J are TRBV5-4 and TRBJ2-1; D call uncertain. CDR3 size: 14 residues. The germline V gene has CDR1 SGHNT and CDR2 YYREEE (reference sequence). Trimming removed 3 bases from V and 4 bases from J, with 11 bases in between. CDR3 protein: CASSSPPFYNEQFF. CDR3 coding DNA: TGTGCCAGCAGCTCCCCCCCCTTTTACAATGAGCAGTTCTTC.

This clone has a single count. The gene calls are TRBV15 and TRBJ2-1, with D tentatively TRBD2 (5 bases). V gave up 5 bases and J gave up 4 bases, with 24 bases separating them. The germline V gene encodes CDR1 LNHNV and CDR2 YYDKDF (reference sequence). The CDR3 is 18 amino acids. CDR3 in amino acids: CATSSVPYYDSGYNEQFF. Here the CDR3 DNA reads TGTGCCACCAGCTCGGTACCGTATTACGACTCGGGATACAATGAGCAGTTCTTC.